This record looks at one TCR beta chain sequence and its context. What it binds is not known. Time point meaning: recipient sample about 28 days before transplant, after cytoreduction. The method was immunoSEQ multiplex PCR; TCRdb's version includes in-frame clones alone and lacks a portion of them. The sample carries tens of thousands of clones, more than 75% recorded once. The data derive from a study of T cell clonotyping in hematopoietic cell transplantation. V dropped 8 bases and J dropped 1 base, with 11 bases sitting between them. Germline V CDR1 and CDR2: GTSNPN, SVGIG (reference sequence). The CDR3 has 12 residues. Study-wide points: Broader posttransplant TCR repertoire diversity was predicted by graft donor and pretransplant recipient Inverse Simpson Index values.

This TCR was recovered from a man between 60 and 75 years old with biphenotypic leukemia. Some clones in this sample may be carry-over from other donors' samples. J is TRBJ1-1 and V is TRBV30; unclear D gene. The sequencing here drew on peripheral blood mononuclear cells, taken before stem cell transplant. This CDR3 is CATADGNTEAFF. In DNA, the CDR3 is TGTGCCACGGCCGACGGGAACACTGAAGCTTTCTTT.